One sample yielded the 25 T cell receptor beta chains listed below, sequenced in a study of vaccination and CD4 T cells after COVID-19. Antigen specificity for these receptors is unknown. CD4+ T cells that had been cultured provided DNA sequenced with the Oncomine TCR Beta short-read assay. A single record per CDR3 protein comes from TCRdb applying MiXCR to the PCR reads. The sample lists about 13,000 distinct CDR3 sequences; about 74% were seen once. As to treatment: roughly ten-day PBMC culture with coronavirus spike peptide pools or control peptides (ViraFEST assay). This sample comprised CD4+ T cells from blood, cultured in vitro, obtained after SARS-CoV-2 vaccination. These receptors all come from a human donor who received a COVID-19 vaccine.

This chain links TRBV12-3 or TRBV12-4 with TRBJ2-7; 7 nucleotides line up with TRBD2. CDR3 length: 17 amino acids. V lost 6 bases to trimming and J lost 2 bases; unmatched junction nucleotides: 16. CDR3 residues: CASSRNWGGEGPYEQYF. The CDR3 coding sequence is TGTGCCAGCAGCCGTAATTGGGGGGGGGAAGGTCCCTACGAGCAGTACTTC.

The chain recombines TRBV6-1 with TRBJ1-5; D perhaps matches TRBD1 (5 bases). The CDR3 totals 14 residues. Germline V gene lookup returns CDR1 MNHNS and CDR2 SASEGT. The germline V and J ends were trimmed by 7 bases and 1 base, with 11 bases remaining between them. This chain's CDR3 is CASKARGSNQPQHF. CDR3 nucleotides: TGTGCCAGCAAAGCTCGGGGGAGCAATCAGCCCCAGCATTTT.

This clonotype is a singleton in its sample. The chain is built from TRBV29-1 and TRBJ1-2; D is unclear. V was pared by 4 bases and J by 7 bases, with 16 bases between. Per germline, CDR1 SQVTM and CDR2 ANQGSEA. CDR3 length: 13 residues. The CDR3 DNA reads TGCAGCGTTGGTCTTGGCACCTCGGGTGGCTACACCTTC. Residues: CSVGLGTSGGYTF.

The rearrangement uses TRBV3-1 and TRBJ2-1, with 12 positions matching TRBD2. CDR1 is LGHDT, CDR2 YNNKEL, per germline (reference sequence). Trimming cost V 5 bases and J 5 bases; bases outside gene matches: 1. This CDR3 spans 14 amino acids. Here the CDR3 DNA reads TGTGCCAGCAGCTGGACTAGCGGGGACAATGAGCAGTTCTTC. Amino acid sequence: CASSWTSGDNEQFF.

V usage is TRBV19 and J usage is TRBJ1-4, with 7 bases that match TRBD1. The CDR3 runs to 15 residues. V gave up 5 bases and J gave up 5 bases; unmatched junction bases: 8. In germline, CDR1 is LNHDA, CDR2 SQIVND (reference sequence). DNA of the CDR3: TGTGCCAGTAGTCACAGGGGTGAGTCCAATGAAAAACTGTTTTTT. It encodes CASSHRGESNEKLFF.

This clonotype was found once. The chain recombines TRBV6-1 with TRBJ1-1; the match to TRBD1 covers 8 bases. The CDR3 has 17 residues. CDR1 and CDR2 from the germline V gene are MNHNS and SASEGT. J gave up 0 bases and V 6 bases, and 12 bases lay outside the gene matches. CDR3 nucleotides: TGTGCCAGCAGGACCCTTGGACAGGGATCAATGAACACTGAAGCTTTCTTT. Translating it yields CASRTLGQGSMNTEAFF.

This clonotype is judged medium-sized (0.01 to 0.1%). The rearrangement links TRBV6-5 to TRBJ1-4, with 8 bases identical to TRBD1. Losses at the gene ends were 0 bases for V and 7 bases for J; bases not matched to a gene: 7. Germline loops: CDR1 MNHEY, CDR2 SVGAGI. This CDR3 has 16 residues. Here the CDR3 DNA reads TGTGCCAGCAGTTACTCTCTCGGACAGGGAGGTGAAAAACTGTTTTTT. It translates to CASSYSLGQGGEKLFF.

This clonotype came up a few times. No DNA is shown, since the ends of the CDR3 on it are uncertain; the CDR3 is the one TCRdb lists. The rearrangement uses TRBV20-1 and TRBJ2-3; the table's D gene call, TRBD1, was not cross checked with the DNA. The germline V gene encodes CDR1 DFQATT and CDR2 SNEGSKA (reference sequence). The CDR3 is 16 residues long, counting both termini. CDR3 loop: CSASASFGPGVDTQYF.

The CDR3: CASKPLGGSSYGYTF. The CDR3, as DNA: TGTGCCAGCAAACCTCTGGGGGGCAGCAGCTATGGCTACACCTTC. V and J are TRBV6-1 and TRBJ1-2; D is perhaps TRBD1 (6 bases). Trimming removed 7 bases from V and 4 bases from J, with 19 bases in between. CDR1 and CDR2 from the germline V gene are MNHNS and SASEGT. CDR3 size: 15 residues.

The CDR3 sequence: CASSLDVRNTEAFF. The CDR3 DNA is TGTGCCAGCAGCTTAGATGTCAGGAACACTGAAGCTTTCTTT. The V gene is TRBV7-6, the J gene TRBJ1-1; D is ambiguous. Germline-derived CDR1 and CDR2 are SGHVS and FNYEAQ. The CDR3 has 14 residues. Between the trimmed V and J ends, which lost 1 base and 1 base, there was a span of 7 bases.

This clonotype was recorded only once. The chain carries TRBV20-1 and TRBJ2-1; a possible D gene is TRBD2 (7 bases). V lost 7 bases, J lost 8 bases, and 21 bases lay in between. Germline loops: CDR1 DFQATT, CDR2 SNEGSKA (reference sequence). The CDR3 totals 14 residues. CDR3 sequence: CSVARGPLVDEQFF. Here the CDR3 DNA reads TGCAGTGTCGCGCGGGGGCCCTTAGTCGATGAGCAGTTCTTC.

The chain carries TRBV27 and TRBJ1-4; 8 bases align to TRBD1. This CDR3 has 16 residues. Germline V CDR1 and CDR2: MNHEY, SMNVEV (reference sequence). V lost 7 bases to trimming and J lost 2 bases; unmatched junction nucleotides: 9. The CDR3 spells CASMRQGILTNEKLFF. The CDR3 coding sequence is TGTGCCAGCATGAGACAGGGGATACTTACTAATGAAAAACTGTTTTTT.

The V call is TRBV20-1, the J call TRBJ1-1; TRBD1 matches 10 bases. V shed 0 bases, J shed 3 bases, and the junction held 1 base outside the gene matches. Per germline, CDR1 DFQATT and CDR2 SNEGSKA (reference sequence). The length of the CDR3 is 14 residues. The DNA of the CDR3 is TGCAGTGCTAGAGATGGGACAGGGGACACTGAAGCTTTCTTT. This translates into CSARDGTGDTEAFF.

This clonotype was recorded only once. A clone one base away is much larger, so this may be a read error. V is TRBV27 and J is TRBJ2-3; no clear D gene. The germline V gene has CDR1 MNHEY and CDR2 SMNVEV (reference sequence). This CDR3 comprises 16 residues. V was clipped by 5 bases and J by 4 bases, with 19 bases between them. CDR3 sequence reads: CASSPQGPMVSDTQYF. The CDR3 DNA reads TGTGCCAGCAGTCCGCAAGGGCCTATGGTATCAGATACGCAGTATTTT.

This chain connects TRBV6-1 to TRBJ1-6; possible D gene TRBD1, 6 bases. The CDR3 totals 14 residues. V was trimmed by 5 bases and J by 7 bases, leaving 12 bases between them. Per germline, CDR1 MNHNS and CDR2 SASEGT. The CDR3 sequence: CASSLGQSNSPLHF. CDR3 sequence (DNA): TGTGCCAGCAGTCTTGGACAGTCAAATTCACCCCTCCACTTT.

This clonotype was seen just once. CDR3 sequence: CASSLRLAGTDYEQYF. As DNA, the CDR3 is TGTGCCAGCAGCTTACGTCTCGCAGGGACAGACTACGAGCAGTACTTC. The V gene is TRBV11-3, the J gene TRBJ2-7; 7 nucleotides line up with TRBD1. Trimming took 2 bases from V and 3 from J; bases not matched to a gene: 10. In germline, CDR1 is SGHNT, CDR2 YENEEA. The CDR3 spans 16 residues.

This clonotype was seen only a few times. The chain carries TRBV5-4 and TRBJ2-2; 13 bases align to TRBD2. CDR1 is SGHNT and CDR2 is YYREEE in the germline V gene (reference sequence). This CDR3 comprises 16 residues. J gave up 5 bases and V 4 bases, and 5 bases lay outside the gene matches. CDR3 DNA sequence: TGTGCCAGCAGCCTCACTAGCGGGGGGGAGACCGGGGAGCTGTTTTTT. Its protein product is CASSLTSGGETGELFF.

This clonotype was seen just once. V usage is TRBV15 and J usage is TRBJ1-6; tentatively, D is TRBD1 (5 bases). CDR3 length: 17 amino acids. Trimming shortened V by 5 bases and J by 6 bases, and 20 bases separated the two germline ends. Germline V gene data show CDR1 as LNHNV and CDR2 as YYDKDF (reference sequence). The DNA of the CDR3 is TGTGCCACCAGCTCCCCGTTACGGGGGGAGGGTAATTCACCCCTCCACTTT. Translated, it gives CATSSPLRGEGNSPLHF.

The gene calls are TRBV5-4 and TRBJ2-7; maybe TRBD2 (5 bases). This CDR3 spans 15 amino acids. Per the germline V gene, CDR1 is SGHNT and CDR2 is YYREEE (reference sequence). Trimming removed 0 bases at V and 2 bases at J, with 12 bases between. As DNA, the CDR3 is TGTGCCAGCAGCTTGGAGTCGGGGTGGGCCTACGAGCAGTACTTC. The encoded protein is CASSLESGWAYEQYF.

The rearrangement joins TRBV30 to TRBJ1-2; 7 bases agree with TRBD1. Germline CDR1 and CDR2: GTSNPN and SVGIG (reference sequence). Unmatched junction bases numbered 4, after V lost 2 bases and J lost 4 bases. The CDR3 runs to 13 residues. The CDR3 sequence is CAWSRGTAYGYTF. CDR3 sequence (DNA): TGTGCCTGGAGTCGTGGGACAGCCTATGGCTACACCTTC.

The J gene is TRBJ1-5, the V gene TRBV12-3 or TRBV12-4; D not certain. Between the trimmed V and J ends, which lost 5 bases and 0 bases, there was a span of 11 bases. This CDR3 contains 15 residues. DNA of the CDR3: TGTGCCAGCAGTCGCTCAGTGGGTAGCAATCAGCCCCAGCATTTT. Translated, it gives CASSRSVGSNQPQHF.

This clonotype was seen a handful of times. The chain has TRBV5-4 and TRBJ2-5; 13 bases are a match to TRBD2. The germline V gene encodes CDR1 SGHNT and CDR2 YYREEE (reference sequence). The V gene end was trimmed by 4 bases and the J gene end by 4 bases; junction bases not matched to a gene: 1. The CDR3 loop spans 14 amino acids. The CDR3 protein is CASSGLAGVETQYF. Written as DNA, the CDR3 is TGTGCCAGCAGCGGACTAGCGGGGGTAGAGACCCAGTACTTC.

The rearrangement joins TRBV5-4 to TRBJ2-2, with 9 positions matching TRBD1. The J segment lost 3 bases and the V segment lost 4 bases, leaving 7 bases of the junction unmatched. CDR1 is SGHNT, CDR2 YYREEE, per germline (reference sequence). The CDR3 extends over 16 amino acids. The CDR3 DNA reads TGTGCCAGCAGCATTTACAGGGGGCTGGACACCGGGGAGCTGTTTTTT. The encoded protein is CASSIYRGLDTGELFF.

The rearrangement links TRBV6-1 to TRBJ1-1, with TRBD1 as a possible D gene (5 bases). Trimming removed 2 bases from V and 12 bases from J, with 10 bases in between. Looked up from germline, CDR1 is MNHNS and CDR2 is SASEGT. The CDR3 covers 11 residues. The CDR3 region is CASSETGTPFF. The CDR3 DNA reads as TGTGCCAGCAGTGAAACCGGGACCCCTTTCTTT.

This clonotype has a handful of counts. V is TRBV24-1 and J is TRBJ1-5, with 7 bases lining up with TRBD1. Germline-derived CDR1 and CDR2 are KGHDR and SFDVKD. The CDR3 sequence is 14 residues long. Germline trimming cut 6 bases from V and 5 bases from J; bases unmatched to any gene: 6. In nucleotides, the CDR3 is TGTGCCACCAGTCCAGGGGGGGGATATCAGCCCCAGCATTTT. Translated, it gives CATSPGGGYQPQHF.